A selection of T cell receptor beta chains follows, all from one sample in a study of cytomegalovirus exposure and HLA in healthy donors. Sequencing used immunoSEQ multiplex PCR; TCRdb keeps in-frame clones, though not all of them. The sample is made up of 40,000 or so clones, and the top ten hold roughly 1.4% of it. The sequenced sample consisted of PBMCs. These TCRs come from a man aged 30-40 years in good health and CMV-seronegative. Each CDR3 is given with its conserved first and last residue. A D gene is named only where the DNA matches it firmly.

>TRBD1|TRBV29-1|TRBJ1-1
CSGRQGEYTEAFF
TGCAGCGGGCGACAGGGGGAGTACACTGAAGCTTTCTTT
>TRBD1|TRBV6-5|TRBJ2-1
CASSRGQGLSNEQFF
TGTGCCAGCAGTCGGGGACAGGGGCTAAGCAATGAGCAGTTCTTC
>NA|TRBV11-1|TRBJ2-7
CASSSNRDEQYF
TGTGCCAGCAGCTCAAACAGGGACGAGCAGTACTTC
>NA|TRBV30|TRBJ2-1
CAWSVFGGRPYLSSYNEQFF
TGTGCCTGGAGTGTTTTCGGGGGGCGGCCCTACTTAAGCTCCTACAATGAGCAGTTCTTC
>NA|TRBV19|TRBJ1-1
CASSIYQGMKTEAFF
TGTGCCAGTAGTATTTACCAGGGGATGAAAACTGAAGCTTTCTTT
>TRBD2|TRBV5-1|TRBJ2-1
CASSIHSGAAYNEQFF
TGCGCCAGCAGCATCCATAGCGGGGCGGCCTACAATGAGCAGTTCTTC
>TRBD2|TRBV29-1|TRBJ2-1
CSVEEAGVVGFF
TGCAGCGTTGAAGAAGCGGGAGTGGTCGGGTTCTTC
>TRBD1|TRBV5-6|TRBJ2-5
CASSPRGLQETQYF
TGTGCCAGCAGCCCTAGGGGGCTCCAAGAGACCCAGTACTTC
>TRBD1|TRBV9|TRBJ1-2
CASSPGGWYGYTF
TGTGCCAGCAGCCCAGGGGGCTGGTATGGCTACACCTTC
>NA|TRBV6-1|TRBJ1-5
CASSGQFSNQPQHF
TGTGCCAGCAGCGGACAGTTTAGCAATCAGCCCCAGCATTTT
>NA|TRBV27|TRBJ2-1
CASSQKGGRQPYNEQFF
TGTGCCAGCAGCCAAAAAGGCGGGCGACAACCCTACAATGAGCAGTTCTTC
>TRBD1|TRBV18|TRBJ2-7
CASSPRPGTGGSYEQYF
TGTGCCAGCTCACCACGGCCAGGGACAGGGGGCTCCTACGAGCAGTACTTC